Listed here are 31 T cell receptor beta chains from one sample, sequenced in a study of CD8 T cells in Susac syndrome. Random hexamers were used to reverse transcribe the RNA input (about 0.5 to 1 ug). TCRdb re-called the immunoSEQ multiplex PCR reads through MiXCR, storing one row per CDR3 protein. In the table there are under 200,000 distinct CDR3 sequences, roughly nine tenths of which are singletons. The specimen sequenced was CD4+ T cells from PBMCs. The receptors derive from a human donor with Susac syndrome.

The rearrangement links TRBV18 to TRBJ2-3; 7 nucleotides match TRBD2. The CDR3 length is 16 residues. Germline-derived CDR1 and CDR2 are KGHSH and LQKENI. J gave up 5 bases and V 4 bases, and 12 bases lay outside the gene matches. The CDR3: CASSLGTTSPQDTQYF. CDR3 bases: TGTGCCAGCTCACTAGGGACTACGTCCCCACAAGATACGCAGTATTTT.

This clonotype has just one count. The V gene is TRBV6-5, the J gene TRBJ2-6; no reliable D call. From germline, CDR1 is MNHEY and CDR2 SVGAGI. This CDR3 region has 17 residues. Trimming stripped 0 bases from V and 0 bases from J, with 9 bases between. The CDR3 region has the DNA TGTGCCAGCAGTTACTCGCGCAGTAGCTCTGGGGCCAACGTCCTGACTTTC. It translates to CASSYSRSSSGANVLTF.

The chain joins TRBV7-9 to TRBJ1-1; D is possibly TRBD1 (6 bases). Germline V gene sequence: CDR1 SEHNR, CDR2 FQNEAQ (reference sequence). Trimming removed 4 bases from V and 4 bases from J, with 13 bases in between. The CDR3 spans 14 residues. The CDR3 sequence is CASSYTGGGTEAFF. Written as DNA, the CDR3 is TGTGCCAGCAGCTACACGGGGGGCGGCACTGAAGCTTTCTTT.

This sequence joins TRBV2 and TRBJ1-1; the D gene is possibly TRBD1 (5 bases). Trimming shortened V by 5 bases and J by 4 bases, and 14 bases separated the two germline ends. The germline V gene has CDR1 SNHLY and CDR2 FYNNEI. The CDR3 has 14 amino acids. This CDR3 reads CASSQSQATTEAFF. CDR3 coding DNA: TGTGCCAGCAGTCAATCACAGGCTACCACTGAAGCTTTCTTT.

V is TRBV12-3 or TRBV12-4 and J is TRBJ2-5, with TRBD2 matching over 9 bases. Trimming at V came to 3 bases and at J to 4 bases, leaving 6 bases not matched to a gene. CDR3 length: 15 residues. The CDR3 is CASSFQGLARETQYF. Written as DNA, the CDR3 is TGTGCCAGCAGTTTTCAGGGACTAGCAAGAGAGACCCAGTACTTC.

The chain links TRBV20-1 to TRBJ2-7; 12 bases agree with TRBD2. This CDR3 contains 13 residues. J lost 3 bases, V lost 3 bases, and 0 bases had no gene match. The germline CDR1 and CDR2 sequences are DFQATT and SNEGSKA (reference sequence). As DNA, the CDR3 is TGCAGTGCTAGGGGACTAGCGGGCTACGAGCAGTACTTC. Its translation: CSARGLAGYEQYF.

The chain employs TRBV10-3 and TRBJ1-6; 8 nucleotides match TRBD1. From germline, CDR1 is ENHRY and CDR2 SYGVKD. The CDR3 extends over 13 amino acids. The V gene end was trimmed by 10 bases and the J gene end by 9 bases; junction bases not matched to a gene: 8. The chain's CDR3 is CATLDRESSPLHF. In DNA, the CDR3 is TGTGCCACCTTGGACAGGGAGAGTTCACCCCTCCACTTT.

CDR3 bases: TGCAGTGCTAGGTTGACTAGTGGACAAGAGACCCAGTACTTC. Residues: CSARLTSGQETQYF. The chain couples TRBV20-1 to TRBJ2-5, with D perhaps matching TRBD2 (6 bases). The CDR3 loop spans 14 amino acids. V lost 3 bases and J lost 2, with 13 bases in between. Germline CDR1 and CDR2: DFQATT and SNEGSKA (reference sequence).

The chain employs TRBV18 and TRBJ2-1; no reliable D call. The CDR3 loop spans 12 amino acids. The V and J ends lost 3 bases and 5 bases respectively, with 5 bases between them. The germline CDR1 and CDR2 sequences are KGHSH and LQKENI. CDR3 sequence (DNA): TGTGCCAGCTCACCGACTGACAATGAGCAGTTCTTC. Translating it yields CASSPTDNEQFF.

The rearrangement joins TRBV7-9 to TRBJ1-2; no clear D gene. The CDR3 contains 14 residues. Between the trimmed V and J ends, which lost 0 bases and 3 bases, there was a span of 8 bases. CDR1 and CDR2 (germline): SEHNR, FQNEAQ (reference sequence). The CDR3 region is CASSLAGSDYGYTF. CDR3 DNA: TGTGCCAGCAGCTTAGCAGGGTCAGACTATGGCTACACCTTC.

J is TRBJ2-3 and V is TRBV6-1; tentative D call: TRBD2 (5 bases). The CDR3 has 14 residues. V gave up 2 bases and J gave up 3 bases, with 9 bases separating them. Germline V CDR1 and CDR2: MNHNS, SASEGT. Here the CDR3 DNA reads TGTGCCAGCAGTGAATATGAGGGAACAGATACGCAGTATTTT. Residues: CASSEYEGTDTQYF.

This clonotype was counted once. The chain links TRBV6-1 to TRBJ1-1; 7 nucleotides align to TRBD1. The length of the CDR3 is 13 residues. Germline lookup yields CDR1 MNHNS and CDR2 SASEGT. The junction had 4 bases not matched to a gene; V was cut back by 6 bases and J by 3 bases. CDR3 in amino acids: CASRQGWDTEAFF. In DNA form, the CDR3 reads TGTGCCAGCAGACAGGGGTGGGACACTGAAGCTTTCTTT.

CDR3 coding DNA: TGTGCCAGCAGCCAAGATGGGGACTCTGGAAACACCATATATTTT. Protein: CASSQDGDSGNTIYF. The rearrangement links TRBV4-2 to TRBJ1-3; D is unclear. Germline V lookup: CDR1 LGHNA, CDR2 YNFKEQ. The CDR3 totals 15 residues. Trimming took 0 bases from V and 0 from J, leaving 6 bases between them.

This chain uses TRBV7-3 with TRBJ2-7; 10 bases fit TRBD2. The CDR3 sequence is 20 residues long. The germline CDR1 and CDR2 sequences are SGHTA and FQGTGA. With 5 bases clipped from V and 3 bases from J, the junction kept 22 bases outside the gene matches. Here the CDR3 DNA reads TGTGCCAGCAGCCCCCTCGATCCTAGCGGGGGTTACTACAGGCTCTACGAGCAGTACTTC. It is translated as CASSPLDPSGGYYRLYEQYF.

This chain uses TRBV6-5 with TRBJ2-7; 8 bases match TRBD1. Germline assignment: CDR1 MNHEY and CDR2 SVGAGI. The V and J ends lost 3 bases and 0 bases, in that order; junction bases with no gene match: 7. The CDR3 contains 16 residues. The CDR3 loop reads CASSYLRTGISYEQYF. In DNA, the CDR3 is TGTGCCAGCAGTTATCTCCGGACAGGGATCTCCTACGAGCAGTACTTC.

The genes are TRBV20-1 and TRBJ2-1, with 11 bases identical to TRBD2. The CDR3 is made up of 15 amino acids. V was pared by 0 bases and J by 6 bases, with 4 bases of the junction left unmatched. Germline assignment: CDR1 DFQATT and CDR2 SNEGSKA (reference sequence). The CDR3 region is CSARELAGDFNEQFF. The CDR3 DNA reads TGCAGTGCTAGAGAACTAGCGGGGGACTTCAATGAGCAGTTCTTC.

The rearrangement joins TRBV29-1 to TRBJ2-7; weak D call: TRBD2 (6 bases). Germline lookup yields CDR1 SQVTM and CDR2 ANQGSEA. The germline V and J ends were trimmed by 6 bases and 6 bases, with 18 bases remaining between them. The CDR3 has 13 residues. The CDR3, as DNA: TGCAGCGTGGCTGGGACTCTGGCGGTCGAGCAGTACTTC. This codes for CSVAGTLAVEQYF.

The chain couples TRBV25-1 to TRBJ2-7; 8 nucleotides agree with TRBD1. The V gene's germline CDR1 is MGHDK and CDR2 SYGVNS. The CDR3 is 16 residues long. The V and J ends lost 4 bases and 3 bases, in that order; junction bases with no gene match: 11. CDR3 residues: CASSVEGRGPNYEQYF. CDR3 DNA: TGTGCCAGCAGTGTCGAAGGCAGGGGGCCTAACTACGAGCAGTACTTC.

The rearrangement uses TRBV20-1 and TRBJ2-7; D perhaps matches TRBD1 (6 bases). V was shortened by 3 bases and J by 5 bases, with 17 bases between the two germline ends. The CDR3 is 14 residues long. The germline V gene has CDR1 DFQATT and CDR2 SNEGSKA (reference sequence). CDR3 sequence: CSASDLDRTHEQYF. Here the CDR3 DNA reads TGCAGTGCTAGTGATTTAGACAGGACCCACGAGCAGTACTTC.

The gene calls are TRBV30 and TRBJ1-3; D is ambiguous. Germline CDR1 GTSNPN, CDR2 SVGIG (reference sequence). The CDR3 is made up of 14 amino acids. Trimming took off 3 bases at V and 1 base at J, with 10 bases between the two ends. As DNA, the CDR3 is TGTGCCTGGAGCAGAGGAGGGTCTGGAAACACCATATATTTT. Translation: CAWSRGGSGNTIYF. Using reference TRBV30 and TRBJ1-3 for the parts outside the CDR3, the full variable domain is SQTIHQWPATLVQPVGSPLSLECTVEGTSNPNLYWYRQAAGRGLQLLFYSVGIGQISSEVPQNLSASRPQDRQFILSSKKLLLSDSGFYLCAWSRGGSGNTIYFGEGSWLTVV.

The chain links TRBV7-9 to TRBJ2-7, with D hard to call. The CDR3 extends over 13 amino acids. From germline, CDR1 is SEHNR and CDR2 FQNEAQ (reference sequence). V gave up 5 bases and J gave up 6 bases, with 14 bases separating them. The chain's CDR3 is CASSLQTGFEQYF. Here the CDR3 DNA reads TGTGCCAGCAGCCTCCAAACGGGCTTCGAGCAGTACTTC.

The chain couples TRBV6-5 to TRBJ2-1; D is unclear. From germline, CDR1 is MNHEY and CDR2 SVGAGI. CDR3 length: 17 amino acids. Trimming stripped 5 bases from V and 0 bases from J, with 17 bases between. The CDR3 protein is CASSHPPGRRSYNEQFF. The DNA of the CDR3 is TGTGCCAGCAGTCACCCACCGGGCAGGCGCTCCTACAATGAGCAGTTCTTC.

This chain links TRBV12-3 or TRBV12-4 with TRBJ2-5, with no clear D. V was trimmed by 6 bases and J by 3 bases, leaving 11 bases between them. The CDR3 covers 13 residues. The CDR3 bases are TGTGCCAGCAGCCGCAATGGGGAAGAGACCCAGTACTTC. Its protein product is CASSRNGEETQYF.

The chain links TRBV18 to TRBJ1-1; a possible D gene is TRBD1 (6 bases). Germline V gives CDR1 KGHSH, CDR2 LQKENI. The CDR3 loop spans 15 amino acids. V lost 0 bases, J lost 5 bases, and 13 bases lay in between. CDR3 DNA: TGTGCCAGCTCACCACCGGGAGGGCAGGGGACTGAAGCTTTCTTT. Protein: CASSPPGGQGTEAFF.

This CDR3 is CASSSGPREQLFF. CDR3 DNA: TGTGCCAGCAGCTCTGGGCCCAGGGAGCAGCTGTTTTTT. The chain employs TRBV7-2 and TRBJ2-2; TRBD1 or TRBD2 may be the D gene (5 bases each). The length of the CDR3 is 13 residues. CDR1 and CDR2 from the germline V gene are SGHTA and FQGNSA. The V and J ends lost 4 bases and 12 bases respectively, with 15 bases between them.

The V and J genes are TRBV20-1 and TRBJ2-3; the D gene is possibly TRBD2 (5 bases). V lost 2 bases and J 4 bases, leaving 10 bases between the germline ends. Germline CDR1 reads DFQATT; CDR2 reads SNEGSKA (reference sequence). CDR3 length equals 13 residues. The CDR3 region has the DNA TGCAGTGCTAGATGGGGAGTTGCAGATACGCAGTATTTT. Translated, it gives CSARWGVADTQYF.

This chain joins TRBV7-8 and TRBJ2-1; 13 bases line up with TRBD2. V shed 3 bases and J 7 bases; nucleotides not matched to a gene: 12. Germline V gene sequence: CDR1 SGHVS, CDR2 FQNEAQ. This CDR3 contains 18 residues. The CDR3 sequence: CASSLMTSGGLSRNEQFF. The CDR3 coding sequence is TGTGCCAGCAGCTTGATGACTAGCGGGGGGTTATCGAGGAATGAGCAGTTCTTC.

This rearrangement joins TRBV6-1 to TRBJ1-1, with D possibly being TRBD1 (6 bases). The CDR3 length is 16 residues. From germline, CDR1 is MNHNS and CDR2 SASEGT. The ends were cut back, 6 bases at V and 1 base at J, with 18 bases in the middle. In nucleotides, the CDR3 is TGTGCCAGCAGCAGAACGCAGGGGAGAGGGAACACTGAAGCTTTCTTT. Protein: CASSRTQGRGNTEAFF.

J is TRBJ2-1 and V is TRBV6-5, with D perhaps given as TRBD1 or TRBD2 (5 bases each). The germline V and J ends were trimmed by 2 bases and 8 bases, with 10 bases remaining between them. CDR1 is MNHEY and CDR2 is SVGAGI in the germline V gene. There are 13 residues in the CDR3. CDR3 coding DNA: TGTGCCAGCAGTTACGGTCGGGGCCATGAGCAGTTCTTC. Amino acids: CASSYGRGHEQFF.

The rearrangement links TRBV27 to TRBJ1-1; no firm D call. The CDR3 extends over 13 amino acids. Trimming pared 7 bases from V and 0 bases from J, leaving 9 bases between. Germline V CDR1 and CDR2: MNHEY, SMNVEV (reference sequence). CDR3 in amino acids: CASKAEMNTEAFF. As DNA, the CDR3 is TGTGCCAGCAAAGCAGAGATGAACACTGAAGCTTTCTTT.

The gene calls are TRBV4-1 and TRBJ1-4; possibly TRBD1 for D (5 bases). The CDR3 loop spans 17 amino acids. Germline V lookup: CDR1 MGHRA, CDR2 YSYEKL. The ends were cut back, 4 bases at V and 8 bases at J, with 23 bases in the middle. The CDR3 nucleotides read TGCGCCAGCAGCCTCGAACCTTTCAGCTCAGGGCGGGAAAAACTGTTTTTT. This codes for CASSLEPFSSGREKLFF.